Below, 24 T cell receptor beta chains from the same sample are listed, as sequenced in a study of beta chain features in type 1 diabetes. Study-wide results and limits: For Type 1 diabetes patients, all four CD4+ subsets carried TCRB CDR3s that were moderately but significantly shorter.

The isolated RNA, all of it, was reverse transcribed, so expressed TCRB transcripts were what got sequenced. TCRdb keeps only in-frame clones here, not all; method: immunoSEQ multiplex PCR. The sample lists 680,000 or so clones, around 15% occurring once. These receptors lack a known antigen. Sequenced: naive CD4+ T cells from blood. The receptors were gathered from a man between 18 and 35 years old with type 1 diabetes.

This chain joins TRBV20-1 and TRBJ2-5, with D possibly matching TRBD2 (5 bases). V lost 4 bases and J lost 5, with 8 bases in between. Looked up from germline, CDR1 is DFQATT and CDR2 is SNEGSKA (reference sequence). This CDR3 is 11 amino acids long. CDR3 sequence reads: CSATRGETQYF. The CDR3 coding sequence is TGCAGTGCTACTAGAGGGGAGACCCAGTACTTC.

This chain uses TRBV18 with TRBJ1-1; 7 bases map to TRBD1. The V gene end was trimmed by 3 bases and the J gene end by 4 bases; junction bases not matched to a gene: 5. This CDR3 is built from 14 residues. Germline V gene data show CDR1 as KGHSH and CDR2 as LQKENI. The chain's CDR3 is CASSPQGQTTEAFF. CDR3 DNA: TGTGCCAGCTCACCCCAGGGACAGACCACTGAAGCTTTCTTT. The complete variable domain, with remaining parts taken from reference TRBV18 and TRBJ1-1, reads NAGVMQNPRHLVRRRGQEARLRCSPMKGHSHVYWYRQLPEEGLKFMVYLQKENIIDESGMPKERFSAEFPKEGPSILRIQQVVRGDSAAYFCASSPQGQTTEAFFGQGTRLTVV.

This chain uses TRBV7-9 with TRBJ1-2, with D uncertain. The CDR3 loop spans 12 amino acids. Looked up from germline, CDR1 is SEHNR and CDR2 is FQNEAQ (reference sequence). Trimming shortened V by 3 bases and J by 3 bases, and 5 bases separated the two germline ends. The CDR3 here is CASSFQYYGYTF. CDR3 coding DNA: TGTGCCAGCAGCTTCCAGTACTATGGCTACACCTTC.

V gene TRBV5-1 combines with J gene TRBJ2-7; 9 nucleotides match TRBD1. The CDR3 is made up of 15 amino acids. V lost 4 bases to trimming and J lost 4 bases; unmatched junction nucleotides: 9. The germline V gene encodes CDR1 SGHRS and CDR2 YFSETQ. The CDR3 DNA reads TGCGCCAGCAGCCTACATGACAGGGGGTTGTACGAGCAGTACTTC. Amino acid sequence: CASSLHDRGLYEQYF.

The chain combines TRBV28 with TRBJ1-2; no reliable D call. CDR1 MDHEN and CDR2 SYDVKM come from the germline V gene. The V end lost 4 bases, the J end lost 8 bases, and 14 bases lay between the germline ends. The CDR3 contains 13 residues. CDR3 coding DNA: TGTGCCAGCAGTTCAGGCTTGGTTGGAGGCTACACCTTC. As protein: CASSSGLVGGYTF.

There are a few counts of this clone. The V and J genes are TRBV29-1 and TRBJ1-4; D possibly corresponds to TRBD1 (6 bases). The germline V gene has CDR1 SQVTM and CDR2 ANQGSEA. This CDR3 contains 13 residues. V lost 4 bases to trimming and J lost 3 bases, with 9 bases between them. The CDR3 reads CSVGDRPNEKLFF. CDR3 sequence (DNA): TGCAGCGTTGGCGACAGGCCTAATGAAAAACTGTTTTTT. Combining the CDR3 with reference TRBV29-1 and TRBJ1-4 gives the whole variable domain SAVISQKPSRDICQRGTSLTIQCQVDSQVTMMFWYRQQPGQSLTLIATANQGSEATYESGFVIDKFPISRPNLTFSTLTVSNMSPEDSSIYLCSVGDRPNEKLFFGSGTQLSVL.

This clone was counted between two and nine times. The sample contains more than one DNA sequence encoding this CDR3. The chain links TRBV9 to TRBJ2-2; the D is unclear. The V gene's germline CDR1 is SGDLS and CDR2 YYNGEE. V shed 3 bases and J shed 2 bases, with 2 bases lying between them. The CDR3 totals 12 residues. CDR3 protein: CASSANTGELFF. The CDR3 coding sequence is TGTGCCAGCAGCGCAAACACCGGGGAGCTGTTTTTT.

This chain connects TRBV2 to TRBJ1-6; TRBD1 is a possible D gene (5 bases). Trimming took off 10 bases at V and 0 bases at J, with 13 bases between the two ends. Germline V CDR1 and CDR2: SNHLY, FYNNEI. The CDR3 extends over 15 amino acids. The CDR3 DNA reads TGTGCCACCTCGAGACAGAGCTCCTATAATTCACCCCTCCACTTT. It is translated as CATSRQSSYNSPLHF.

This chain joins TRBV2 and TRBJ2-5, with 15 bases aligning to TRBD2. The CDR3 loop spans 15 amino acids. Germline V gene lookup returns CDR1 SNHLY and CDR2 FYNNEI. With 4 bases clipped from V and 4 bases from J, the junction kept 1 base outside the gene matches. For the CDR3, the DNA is TGTGCCAGCAGTGGGACTAGCGGGGGGGCAGAGACCCAGTACTTC. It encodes CASSGTSGGAETQYF.

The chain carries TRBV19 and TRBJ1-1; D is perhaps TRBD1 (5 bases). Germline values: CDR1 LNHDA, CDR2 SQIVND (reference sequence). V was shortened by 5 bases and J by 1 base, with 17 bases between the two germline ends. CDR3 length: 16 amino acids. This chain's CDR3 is CASSAPGLGANTEAFF. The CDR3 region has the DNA TGTGCCAGTAGTGCGCCGGGCCTTGGGGCGAACACTGAAGCTTTCTTT.

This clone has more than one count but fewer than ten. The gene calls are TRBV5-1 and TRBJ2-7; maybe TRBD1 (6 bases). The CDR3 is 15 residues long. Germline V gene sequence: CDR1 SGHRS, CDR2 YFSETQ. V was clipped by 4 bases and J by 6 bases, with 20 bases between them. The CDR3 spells CASSLDGTSLVEQYF. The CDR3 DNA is TGCGCCAGCAGCCTAGACGGGACATCCCTCGTCGAGCAGTACTTC.

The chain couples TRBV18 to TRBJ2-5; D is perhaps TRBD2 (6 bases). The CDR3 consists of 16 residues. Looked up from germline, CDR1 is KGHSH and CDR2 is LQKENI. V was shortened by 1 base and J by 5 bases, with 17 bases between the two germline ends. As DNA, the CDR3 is TGTGCCAGCTCACCACGGGAGGAACCCCTCGGGGAGACCCAGTACTTC. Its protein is CASSPREEPLGETQYF.

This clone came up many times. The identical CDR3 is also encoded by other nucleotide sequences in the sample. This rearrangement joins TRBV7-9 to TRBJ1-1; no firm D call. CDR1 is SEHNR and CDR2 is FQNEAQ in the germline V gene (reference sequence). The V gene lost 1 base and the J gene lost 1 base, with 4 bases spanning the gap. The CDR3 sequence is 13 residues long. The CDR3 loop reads CASSLGQNTEAFF. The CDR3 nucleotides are TGTGCCAGCAGCTTAGGACAGAACACTGAAGCTTTCTTT.

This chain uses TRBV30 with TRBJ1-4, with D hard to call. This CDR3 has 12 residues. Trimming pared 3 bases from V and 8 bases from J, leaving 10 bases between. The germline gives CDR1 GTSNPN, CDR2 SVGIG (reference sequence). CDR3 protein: CAWRGLGEKLFF. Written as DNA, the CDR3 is TGTGCCTGGAGGGGGTTAGGGGAAAAACTGTTTTTT.

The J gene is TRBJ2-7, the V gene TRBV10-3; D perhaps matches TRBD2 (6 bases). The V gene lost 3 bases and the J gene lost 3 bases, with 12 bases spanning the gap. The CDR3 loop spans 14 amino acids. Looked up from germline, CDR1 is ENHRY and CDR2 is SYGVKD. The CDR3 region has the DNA TGTGCCATCAGTGACGGGAGATTACTCTACGAGCAGTACTTC. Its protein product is CAISDGRLLYEQYF.

DNA of the CDR3: TGTGCCAGCTCCCCGGATCAAGATACGCAGTATTTT. Encoded protein: CASSPDQDTQYF. V and J are TRBV18 and TRBJ2-3; D not resolved. CDR3 length: 12 residues. The V end was cut by 6 bases, the J end by 5 bases, with 9 bases between. Germline V gives CDR1 KGHSH, CDR2 LQKENI.

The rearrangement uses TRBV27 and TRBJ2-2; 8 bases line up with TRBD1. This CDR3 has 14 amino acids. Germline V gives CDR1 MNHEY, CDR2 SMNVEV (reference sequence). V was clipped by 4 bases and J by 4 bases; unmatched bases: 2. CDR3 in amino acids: CASSWTGRTGELFF. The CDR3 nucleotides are TGTGCCAGCAGTTGGACAGGGCGCACCGGGGAGCTGTTTTTT.

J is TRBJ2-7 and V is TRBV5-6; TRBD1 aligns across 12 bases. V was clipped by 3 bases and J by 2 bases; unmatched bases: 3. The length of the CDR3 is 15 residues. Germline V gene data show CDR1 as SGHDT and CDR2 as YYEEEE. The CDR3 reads CASSYRDRGPYEQYF. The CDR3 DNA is TGTGCCAGCAGCTACCGGGACAGGGGGCCCTACGAGCAGTACTTC.

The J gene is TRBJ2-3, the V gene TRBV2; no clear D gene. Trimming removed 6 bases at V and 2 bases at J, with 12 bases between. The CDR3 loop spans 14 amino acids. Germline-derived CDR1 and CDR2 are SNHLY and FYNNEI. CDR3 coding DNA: TGTGCCAGCAGCGAGGACGGTAACACAGATACGCAGTATTTT. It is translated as CASSEDGNTDTQYF.

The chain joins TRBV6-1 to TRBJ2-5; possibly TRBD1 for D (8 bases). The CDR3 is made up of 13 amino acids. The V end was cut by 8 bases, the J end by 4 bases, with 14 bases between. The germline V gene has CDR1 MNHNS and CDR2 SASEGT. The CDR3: CASGTGGGETQYF. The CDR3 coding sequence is TGTGCCAGCGGAACAGGGGGGGGAGAGACCCAGTACTTC.

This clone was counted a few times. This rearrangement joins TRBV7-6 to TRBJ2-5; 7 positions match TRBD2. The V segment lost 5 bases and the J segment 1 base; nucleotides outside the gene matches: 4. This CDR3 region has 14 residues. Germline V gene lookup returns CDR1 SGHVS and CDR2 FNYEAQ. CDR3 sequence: CASSRGTTQETQYF. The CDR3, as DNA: TGTGCCAGCAGCCGGGGGACTACCCAAGAGACCCAGTACTTC.

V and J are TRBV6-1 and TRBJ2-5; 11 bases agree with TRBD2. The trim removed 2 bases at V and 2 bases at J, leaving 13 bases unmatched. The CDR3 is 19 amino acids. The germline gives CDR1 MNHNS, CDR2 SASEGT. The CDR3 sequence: CASSEWFPALAGGQETQYF. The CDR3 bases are TGTGCCAGCAGTGAATGGTTTCCCGCTCTAGCGGGGGGACAAGAGACCCAGTACTTC.

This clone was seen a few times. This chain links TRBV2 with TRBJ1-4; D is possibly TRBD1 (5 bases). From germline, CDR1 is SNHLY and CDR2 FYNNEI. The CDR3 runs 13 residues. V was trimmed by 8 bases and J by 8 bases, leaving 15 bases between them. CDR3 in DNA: TGTGCCAGCGGGGCGCACGAGTGGGAAAAACTGTTTTTT. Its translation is CASGAHEWEKLFF.

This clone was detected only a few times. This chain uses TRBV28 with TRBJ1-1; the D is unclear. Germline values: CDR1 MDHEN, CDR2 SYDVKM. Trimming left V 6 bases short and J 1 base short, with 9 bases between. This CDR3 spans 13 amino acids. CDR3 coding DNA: TGTGCCAGCAGACGAGACGGGAACACTGAAGCTTTCTTT. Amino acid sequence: CASRRDGNTEAFF.